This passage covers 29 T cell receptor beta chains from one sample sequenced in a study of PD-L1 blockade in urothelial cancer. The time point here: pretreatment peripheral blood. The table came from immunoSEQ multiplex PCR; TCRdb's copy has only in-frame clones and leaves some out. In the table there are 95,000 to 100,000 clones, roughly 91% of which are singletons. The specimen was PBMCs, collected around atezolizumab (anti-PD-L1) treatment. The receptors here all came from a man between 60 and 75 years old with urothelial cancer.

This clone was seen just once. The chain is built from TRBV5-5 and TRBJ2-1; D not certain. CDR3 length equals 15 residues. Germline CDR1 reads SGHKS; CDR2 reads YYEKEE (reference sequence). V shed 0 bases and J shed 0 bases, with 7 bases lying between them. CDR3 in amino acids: CASSLGESSYNEQFF. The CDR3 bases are TGTGCCAGCAGCTTGGGCGAAAGCTCCTACAATGAGCAGTTCTTC.

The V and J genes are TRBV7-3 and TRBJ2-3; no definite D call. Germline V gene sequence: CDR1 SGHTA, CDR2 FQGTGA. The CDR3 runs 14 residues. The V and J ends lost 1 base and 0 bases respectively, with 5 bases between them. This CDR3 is CASSLMTSTDTQYF. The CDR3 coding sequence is TGTGCCAGCAGCTTAATGACTAGCACAGATACGCAGTATTTT.

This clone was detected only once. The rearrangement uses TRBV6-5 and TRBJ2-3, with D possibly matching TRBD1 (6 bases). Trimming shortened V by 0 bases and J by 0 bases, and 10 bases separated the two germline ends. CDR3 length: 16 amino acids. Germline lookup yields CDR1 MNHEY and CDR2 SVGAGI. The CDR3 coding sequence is TGTGCCAGCAGTTACTCGGGGGCGCATAGCACAGATACGCAGTATTTT. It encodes CASSYSGAHSTDTQYF.

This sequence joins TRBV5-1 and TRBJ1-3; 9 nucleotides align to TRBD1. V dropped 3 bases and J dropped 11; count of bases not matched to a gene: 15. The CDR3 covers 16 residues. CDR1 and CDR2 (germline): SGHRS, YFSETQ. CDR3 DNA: TGCGCCAGCAGCTCCTATTTCGGACAGGGGAGAGAGGCCATATATTTT. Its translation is CASSSYFGQGREAIYF. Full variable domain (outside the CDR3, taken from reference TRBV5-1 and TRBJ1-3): KAGVTQTPRYLIKTRGQQVTLSCSPISGHRSVSWYQQTPGQGLQFLFEYFSETQRNKGNFPGRFSGRQFSNSRSEMNVSTLELGDSALYLCASSSYFGQGREAIYFGEGSWLTVV.

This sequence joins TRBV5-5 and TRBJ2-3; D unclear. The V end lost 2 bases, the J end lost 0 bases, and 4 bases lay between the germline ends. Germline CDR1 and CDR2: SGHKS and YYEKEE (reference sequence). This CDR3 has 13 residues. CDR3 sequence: CASSFLSTDTQYF. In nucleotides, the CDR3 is TGTGCCAGCAGCTTTCTGAGCACAGATACGCAGTATTTT.

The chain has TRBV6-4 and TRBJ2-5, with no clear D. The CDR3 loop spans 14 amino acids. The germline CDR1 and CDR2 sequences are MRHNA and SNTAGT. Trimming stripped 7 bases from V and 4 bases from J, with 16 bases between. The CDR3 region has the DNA TGTGCCAGCATTCCCCCCGGGTGGAGAGAGACCCAGTACTTC. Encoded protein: CASIPPGWRETQYF.

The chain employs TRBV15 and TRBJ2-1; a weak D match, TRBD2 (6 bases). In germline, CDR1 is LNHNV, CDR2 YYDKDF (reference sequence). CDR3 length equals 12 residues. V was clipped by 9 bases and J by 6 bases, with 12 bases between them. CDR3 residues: CATGTRSNEQFF. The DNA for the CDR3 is TGTGCCACTGGGACTCGCAGCAATGAGCAGTTCTTC.

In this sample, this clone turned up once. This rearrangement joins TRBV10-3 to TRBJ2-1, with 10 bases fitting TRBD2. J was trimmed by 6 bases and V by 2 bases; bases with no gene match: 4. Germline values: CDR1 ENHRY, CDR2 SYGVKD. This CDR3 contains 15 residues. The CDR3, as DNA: TGTGCCATCAGTGAGAGGCTAGCGGGAGTCAATGAGCAGTTCTTC. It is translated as CAISERLAGVNEQFF.

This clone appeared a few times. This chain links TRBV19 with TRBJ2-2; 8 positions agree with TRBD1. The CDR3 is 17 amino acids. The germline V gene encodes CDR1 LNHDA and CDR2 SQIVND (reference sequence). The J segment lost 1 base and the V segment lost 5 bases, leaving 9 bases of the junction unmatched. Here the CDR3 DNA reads TGTGCCAGTAGTTATGGGACAGGTCAAGGGAACACCGGGGAGCTGTTTTTT. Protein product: CASSYGTGQGNTGELFF.

For the CDR3, the DNA is TGTGCCAGCAGCCAAGAAAAAATCTCGGCCAACGTCCTGACTTTC. As protein: CASSQEKISANVLTF. The rearrangement links TRBV4-2 to TRBJ2-6; no firm D call. Deletions cut 0 bases from V and 6 bases from J, with 9 bases between. In germline, CDR1 is LGHNA, CDR2 YNFKEQ. CDR3 length equals 15 residues.

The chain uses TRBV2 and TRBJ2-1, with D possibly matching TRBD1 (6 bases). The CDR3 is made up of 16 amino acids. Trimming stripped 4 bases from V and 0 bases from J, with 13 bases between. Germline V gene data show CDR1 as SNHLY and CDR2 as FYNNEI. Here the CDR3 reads CASSVPDSSSYNEQFF. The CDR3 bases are TGTGCCAGCAGTGTCCCGGACAGTTCCTCCTACAATGAGCAGTTCTTC.

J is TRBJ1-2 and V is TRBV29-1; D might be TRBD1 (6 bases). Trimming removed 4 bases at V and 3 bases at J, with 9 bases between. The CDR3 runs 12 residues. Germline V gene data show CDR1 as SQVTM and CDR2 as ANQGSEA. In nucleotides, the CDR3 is TGCAGCGTTGGAGGGGGAGACTATGGCTACACCTTC. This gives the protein CSVGGGDYGYTF.

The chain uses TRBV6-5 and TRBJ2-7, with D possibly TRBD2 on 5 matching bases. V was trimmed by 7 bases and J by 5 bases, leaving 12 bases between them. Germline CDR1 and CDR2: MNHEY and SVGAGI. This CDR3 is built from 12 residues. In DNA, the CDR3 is TGTGCCAGCAACACGGGATCGCACGAGCAGTACTTC. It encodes CASNTGSHEQYF.

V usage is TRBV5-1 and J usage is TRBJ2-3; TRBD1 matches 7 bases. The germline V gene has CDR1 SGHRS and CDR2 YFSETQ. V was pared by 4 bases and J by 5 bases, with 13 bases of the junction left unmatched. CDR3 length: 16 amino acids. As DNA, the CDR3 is TGCGCCAGCAGCGATCCGGGACAGAGTCGGGTAGATACGCAGTATTTT. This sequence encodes CASSDPGQSRVDTQYF.

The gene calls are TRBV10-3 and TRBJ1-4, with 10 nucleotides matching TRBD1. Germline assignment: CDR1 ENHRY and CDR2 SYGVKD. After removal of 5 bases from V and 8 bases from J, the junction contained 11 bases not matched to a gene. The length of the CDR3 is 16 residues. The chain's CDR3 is CAISQVGDRGREKLFF. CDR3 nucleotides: TGTGCCATCAGTCAAGTGGGTGACAGGGGGCGAGAAAAACTGTTTTTT.

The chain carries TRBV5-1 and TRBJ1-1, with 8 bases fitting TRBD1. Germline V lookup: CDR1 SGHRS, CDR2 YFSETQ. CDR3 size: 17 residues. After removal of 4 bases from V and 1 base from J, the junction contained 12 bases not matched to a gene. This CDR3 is CASSPTGVTGGNTEAFF. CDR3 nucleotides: TGCGCCAGCAGCCCGACAGGGGTGACGGGGGGGAACACTGAAGCTTTCTTT.

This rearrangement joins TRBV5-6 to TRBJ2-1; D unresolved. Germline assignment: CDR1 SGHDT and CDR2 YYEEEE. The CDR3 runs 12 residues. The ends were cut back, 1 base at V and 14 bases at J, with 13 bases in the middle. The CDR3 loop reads CASSLRVSREFF. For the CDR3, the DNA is TGTGCCAGCAGCTTGAGAGTGTCTAGAGAGTTCTTC.

The CDR3 protein is CASSPGLVGDNEQFF. The CDR3 DNA reads TGCGCCAGCAGCCCTGGACTAGTAGGGGACAATGAGCAGTTCTTC. The chain carries TRBV5-1 and TRBJ2-1; TRBD2 matches 7 bases. CDR1 is SGHRS and CDR2 is YFSETQ in the germline V gene. The ends lost 4 bases at V and 5 bases at J; junction bases unmatched: 9. The CDR3 length is 15 residues.

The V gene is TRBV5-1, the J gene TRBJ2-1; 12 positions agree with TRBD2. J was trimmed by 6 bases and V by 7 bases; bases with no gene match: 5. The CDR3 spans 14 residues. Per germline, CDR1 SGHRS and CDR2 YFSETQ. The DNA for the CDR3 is TGCGCCAGCTCTGAACTAGCGGGGGGCAATGAGCAGTTCTTC. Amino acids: CASSELAGGNEQFF. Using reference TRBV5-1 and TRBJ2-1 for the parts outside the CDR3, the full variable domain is KAGVTQTPRYLIKTRGQQVTLSCSPISGHRSVSWYQQTPGQGLQFLFEYFSETQRNKGNFPGRFSGRQFSNSRSEMNVSTLELGDSALYLCASSELAGGNEQFFGPGTRLTVL.

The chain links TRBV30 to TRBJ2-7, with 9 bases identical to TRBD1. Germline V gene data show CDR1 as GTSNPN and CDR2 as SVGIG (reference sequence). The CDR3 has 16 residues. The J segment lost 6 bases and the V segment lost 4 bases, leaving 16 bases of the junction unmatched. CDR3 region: CAWTDPGTGISAEQYF. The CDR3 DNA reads TGTGCCTGGACCGACCCGGGGACAGGGATCTCTGCCGAGCAGTACTTC.

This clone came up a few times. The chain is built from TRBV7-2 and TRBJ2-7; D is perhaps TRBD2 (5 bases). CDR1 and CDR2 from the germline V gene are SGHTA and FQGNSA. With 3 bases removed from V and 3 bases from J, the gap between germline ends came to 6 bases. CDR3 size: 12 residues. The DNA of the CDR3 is TGTGCCAGCAGCTTTACTAGCTACGAGCAGTACTTC. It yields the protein CASSFTSYEQYF.

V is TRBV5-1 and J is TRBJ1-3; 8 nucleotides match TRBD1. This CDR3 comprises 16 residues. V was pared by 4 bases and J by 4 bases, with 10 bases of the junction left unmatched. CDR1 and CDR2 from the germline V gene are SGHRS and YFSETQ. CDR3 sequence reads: CASSPSTGVTGNTIYF. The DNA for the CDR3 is TGCGCCAGCAGCCCCTCGACAGGGGTCACGGGAAACACCATATATTTT.

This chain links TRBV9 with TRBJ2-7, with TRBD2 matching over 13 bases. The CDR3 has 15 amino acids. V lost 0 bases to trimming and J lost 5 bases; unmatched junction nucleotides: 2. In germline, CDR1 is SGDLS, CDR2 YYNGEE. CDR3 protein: CASSVAGTSGNEQYF. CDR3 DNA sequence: TGTGCCAGCAGCGTAGCTGGGACTAGCGGGAACGAGCAGTACTTC.

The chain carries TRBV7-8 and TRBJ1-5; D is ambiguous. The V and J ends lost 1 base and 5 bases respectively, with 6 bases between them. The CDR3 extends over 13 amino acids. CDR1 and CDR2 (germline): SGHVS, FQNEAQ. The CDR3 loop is CASSLDLDQPQHF. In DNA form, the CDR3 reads TGTGCCAGCAGCTTAGACTTGGATCAGCCCCAGCATTTT.

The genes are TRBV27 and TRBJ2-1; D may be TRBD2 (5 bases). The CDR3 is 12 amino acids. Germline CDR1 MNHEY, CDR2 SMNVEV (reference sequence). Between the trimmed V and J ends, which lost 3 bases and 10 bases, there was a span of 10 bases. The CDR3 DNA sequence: TGTGCCAGCAGTTTCCCCGGGATAGAGCAGTTCTTC. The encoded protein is CASSFPGIEQFF.

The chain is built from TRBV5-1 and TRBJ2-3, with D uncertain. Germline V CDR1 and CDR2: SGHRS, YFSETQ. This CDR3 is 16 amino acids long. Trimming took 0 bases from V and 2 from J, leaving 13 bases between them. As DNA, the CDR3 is TGCGCCAGCAGCTTGGGTGCATCCCAGGCCACAGATACGCAGTATTTT. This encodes CASSLGASQATDTQYF.

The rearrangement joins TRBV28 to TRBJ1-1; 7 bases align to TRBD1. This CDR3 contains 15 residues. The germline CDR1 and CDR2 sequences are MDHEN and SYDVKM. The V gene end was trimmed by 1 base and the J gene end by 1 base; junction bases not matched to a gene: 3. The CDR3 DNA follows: TGTGCCAGCAGTTTATCGCAGGGGGGGAACACTGAAGCTTTCTTT. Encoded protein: CASSLSQGGNTEAFF.

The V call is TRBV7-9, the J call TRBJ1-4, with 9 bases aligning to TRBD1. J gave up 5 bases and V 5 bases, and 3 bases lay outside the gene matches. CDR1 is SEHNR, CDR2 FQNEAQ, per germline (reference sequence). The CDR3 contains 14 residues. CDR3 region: CASSPTGGNEKLFF. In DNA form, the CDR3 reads TGTGCCAGCAGCCCGACAGGGGGGAATGAAAAACTGTTTTTT. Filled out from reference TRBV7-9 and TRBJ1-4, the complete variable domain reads DTGVSQNPRHKITKRGQNVTFRCDPISEHNRLYWYRQTLGQGPEFLTYFQNEAQLEKSRLLSDRFSAERPKGSFSTLEIQRTEQGDSAMYLCASSPTGGNEKLFFGSGTQLSVL.

The CDR3 sequence is CASSLTGSNTEAFF. The CDR3 nucleotides read TGTGCCAGCAGCTTAACAGGATCGAACACTGAAGCTTTCTTT. The chain recombines TRBV7-6 with TRBJ1-1; the D gene is possibly TRBD1 (5 bases). The CDR3 extends over 14 amino acids. Germline V gives CDR1 SGHVS, CDR2 FNYEAQ. Trimming took off 2 bases at V and 1 base at J, with 8 bases between the two ends.